The clone carrying this TCR beta chain turned up a few times. The antigen is not known. 13 Jbeta primers and 60 Vbeta primers were used for the PCR. Profiling relied on immunoSEQ multiplex PCR, and the TCRdb table lists in-frame clones only, not all of them. The sample gives around 210,000 clones, approximately 79% of which show up once; 1.5% to 2% is in the top ten. The sample originates from a study of cytomegalovirus exposure and HLA in healthy donors. General study results and limits: Rarity held for most TCR sequences, but there were some public TCRs that occurred in many donors.

The germline gives CDR1 SGHVS, CDR2 FNYEAQ. This CDR3 has 15 residues. V was clipped by 0 bases and J by 1 base; unmatched bases: 0. This rearrangement joins TRBV7-6 to TRBJ1-5, with 7 bases aligning to TRBD1. Sequenced material: PBMCs. The receptor was derived from a man over 45 in good health and CMV-seronegative. The CDR3 here is CASSLAGGSNQPQHF. CDR3 DNA sequence: TGTGCCAGCAGCTTAGCAGGGGGCAGCAATCAGCCCCAGCATTTT.